Included here is one T cell receptor beta chain sequence, with context. Its antigen remains unknown. The authors loaded 150 to 250 ng DNA, around 30,000 T cell genomes, into sorted-subset replicate PCRs. Produced via immunoSEQ multiplex PCR; TCRdb's table is partial and in-frame only. Of 2 million to 3 million clones in the sample, more than 80% were seen once. Free of recent acute infections or vaccinations, the donors were healthy HIV-negative adults. The CD4+ fraction was divided into a CD45RA+ naive subset and a CD45RA-negative memory subset. This entry is derived from a study of shared clonotypes between healthy human individuals. The study, taken as a whole, reports: Blood alone was sampled, and tissue repertoires likely differ.

The CDR3 is made up of 15 amino acids. V lost 1 base and J lost 4, with 14 bases in between. Germline V lookup: CDR1 SGHTA, CDR2 FQGNSA. This chain links TRBV7-2 with TRBJ2-7; D is unresolved. This TCR derives from a young man in good health. The sample comprised naive CD4+ T cells sorted from blood. As for subset: CD45RA+ positively selected. CDR3 DNA sequence: TGTGCCAGCAGCTTAGAGGTTAGCACAAGATACGAGCAGTACTTC. The encoded protein is CASSLEVSTRYEQYF.